This note documents a single T cell receptor (beta chain) sequence. The antigen remains unidentified. This sample was included in a study of graft-versus-host responses after intestinal transplantation. Turning to the study itself: All recipients got anti-thymocyte globulin induction, then tacrolimus and steroids for approximately 3 years.

Study-wide findings and caveats: The presence of high graft-versus-host to host-versus-graft clonal ratios in allografts characterized patients with graft-donor T cell macrochimerism.

Deletions cut 4 bases from V and 4 bases from J, with 7 bases between. Germline V lookup: CDR1 LNHDA, CDR2 SQIVND (reference sequence). The CDR3 runs 13 residues. This table comes from immunoSEQ multiplex PCR, and its TCRdb copy is limited to in-frame clones, with some not included. The profile shows about 130,000 clones, 90% to 95% of them singletons. This sequence was found in a human donor who received an intestinal transplant. The chain joins TRBV19 to TRBJ2-2; D remains unclear. The sequencing used unstimulated CD4+ T cells sorted from spleen or lymph node cells, collected before intestinal transplant. CDR3 residues: CASSTTSTGELFF. In DNA form, the CDR3 reads TGTGCCAGTAGTACCACGAGCACCGGGGAGCTGTTTTTT.